These T cell receptor beta chains were read from a single sample in a study of HIV-infected children after antiretroviral therapy interruption. In TCRdb, the 3' RACE reads were re-called with MiXCR into one record per CDR3 protein. The table includes 90,000 or so distinct CDR3 sequences, about 6.3% detected once. The material sequenced was CD45RA+ CD4+ T cells from PBMCs, pooled from several time points, taken from a donor given antiretroviral therapy, either interrupted or continuous. These receptors all stem from a pool of human donors with HIV. The conserved cysteine and the conserved F or W are not part of the CDR3 here. Fields, in order: V gene, J gene, CDR3 protein.

TRBV28	TRBJ2-1	ASSARQVTYNEQF
TRBV12-3/TRBV12-4	TRBJ1-5	ASSFRVRLGSSNQPQH
TRBV12-3/TRBV12-4	TRBJ2-7	ASSPNGAGTGGSNILEQY
TRBV6-6	TRBJ1-1	ASSLGTGAGTEAF
TRBV12-3/TRBV12-4	TRBJ1-5	ASRKGQGNQPQH
TRBV12-3/TRBV12-4	TRBJ1-2	ASGRQGEPYGYT
TRBV11-2	TRBJ1-1	ASSPWNRDKNTEAF
TRBV5-1	TRBJ2-7	ASSLDLAGGISYEQY
TRBV20-1	TRBJ1-6	SAREALLGNSPLH
TRBV5-1	TRBJ2-5	ASSLGLAGGQETQY
TRBV20-1	TRBJ2-5	SARVVLQQTQY
TRBV24-1	TRBJ2-7	ATSEGVEQY
TRBV7-9	TRBJ2-7	ASSRRDHEQY
TRBV5-1	TRBJ2-3	ASSFGTSTDTQY
TRBV20-1	TRBJ2-3	SALRSGDTQY
TRBV23-1	TRBJ1-5	ASSQLCQPQH
TRBV28	TRBJ2-4	ASRTGQGAKNIQY
TRBV10-3	TRBJ1-1	AIRNRGARGDTEAF
TRBV19	TRBJ1-2	ASSLNRGPYGYT
TRBV5-6	TRBJ1-1	ASSPGTGRDTEAF
TRBV3-1	TRBJ1-2	ASYKQGTGNGYT
TRBV11-1	TRBJ1-2	ASSRDRAYGYT